The sequence of this T cell receptor beta chain was determined in a study of blood T cell repertoires in COVID-19. In the source study's methods: Reference gene primer amplification in the assay estimated nucleated cell counts. Sequencing used immunoSEQ multiplex PCR; TCRdb keeps in-frame clones, though not all of them. V and J calls and clone size are given by that table; D and trimming were obtained from the DNA. The table includes some 250,000 clones, 65% to 85% detected once. With 6 bases clipped from V and 1 base from J, the junction kept 5 bases outside the gene matches. Germline CDR1 is KGHSH and CDR2 is LQKENI. The CDR3 is 14 amino acids.

Sequencing was performed on peripheral blood. The chain uses TRBV18 and TRBJ2-7, with 8 bases lining up with TRBD1. The TCR comes from a man at least 80 years old with acute or convalescent COVID-19. The CDR3 DNA follows: TGTGCCAGCTCCCAAACAGGGGGTTCCTACGAGCAGTACTTC. Translated, it gives CASSQTGGSYEQYF. Full variable domain (rest looked up from reference TRBV18 and TRBJ2-7): NAGVMQNPRHLVRRRGQEARLRCSPMKGHSHVYWYRQLPEEGLKFMVYLQKENIIDESGMPKERFSAEFPKEGPSILRIQQVVRGDSAAYFCASSQTGGSYEQYFGPGTRLTVT.